Listed here is a single T cell receptor beta chain. Method: immunoSEQ multiplex PCR; TCRdb's copy keeps in-frame clones and lacks some. The sample contains more than 15,000 clones, roughly 70% of which appear only once. These data are taken from a study of sequential checkpoint blockade in melanoma. Study-level background: Randomization was 1:1 between first-line nivolumab→ipilimumab and ipilimumab→nivolumab.

The treatment denotes: randomized to nivolumab then ipilimumab (arm A) or the reverse (arm B). None of the patients previously received DNA-damaging chemotherapy. Sorted cells were live CD3+CD8+, lacking CD19 and CD56, from PBMCs. With 0 bases clipped from V and 8 bases from J, the junction kept 6 bases outside the gene matches. The CDR3 totals 14 residues. CDR1 SGHKS and CDR2 YYEKEE come from the germline V gene (reference sequence). The receptor comes from a human donor with melanoma. V is TRBV5-5 and J is TRBJ1-2; 8 nucleotides agree with TRBD1. The sequencing here drew on CD8+ T cells sorted from blood (inferred from file names), taken from a patient given nivolumab and ipilimumab in sequence. CDR3 sequence reads: CASSLAAGGKGYTF. In DNA, the CDR3 is TGTGCCAGCAGCTTGGCAGCAGGGGGCAAGGGCTACACCTTC.